This is a list of T cell receptor beta chains from one sample in a study of cytomegalovirus exposure and HLA in healthy donors. The assay was immunoSEQ multiplex PCR, and TCRdb's table has in-frame clones only and misses some. Among over 85,000 clones listed, approximately 71% were seen once. The sample taken for sequencing was PBMCs. The source is a male donor in good health and CMV-seropositive. The CDR3 runs from the conserved cysteine through the conserved F or W. A D gene is named only where the DNA matches it firmly. Expanded clones are given a class, and other clones once, few, many or no size at all.

>TRBD1|TRBV27|TRBJ1-4|.
CASSATGGFEKLFF
TGTGCCAGCAGTGCGACAGGGGGCTTTGAAAAACTGTTTTTT
>TRBD2|TRBV27|TRBJ2-1|.
CATTSGSNNEQFF
TGTGCCACCACTAGCGGGAGTAACAATGAGCAGTTCTTC
>.|TRBV6-6|TRBJ2-4|.
CASTPLAGIDSQYF
TGTGCCAGCACCCCGCTGGCAGGTATAGACAGTCAGTACTTC
>TRBD1|TRBV2|TRBJ1-3|.
CASSEAQGVRNTIYF
TGTGCCAGCAGTGAAGCCCAGGGGGTCCGAAACACCATATATTTT
>.|TRBV7-6|TRBJ2-7|.
CASSFEAGTSYEQYF
TGTGCCAGCAGCTTTGAAGCGGGCACCTCCTACGAGCAGTACTTC
>TRBD1|TRBV2|TRBJ2-7|few
CASSGTGEGYEQYF
TGTGCCAGCAGTGGGACAGGGGAAGGCTACGAGCAGTACTTC
>TRBD1|TRBV5-8|TRBJ1-2|.
CASRGQGIYGYTF
TGTGCCAGCAGAGGACAGGGGATCTATGGCTACACCTTC
>TRBD1|TRBV5-6|TRBJ2-7|.
CASSSTGTAIYEQYF
TGTGCCAGCAGCTCGACCGGGACAGCTATTTACGAGCAGTACTTC
>TRBD1|TRBV5-1|TRBJ1-1|.
CASSSQGARTEAFF
TGCGCCAGCAGTTCACAGGGGGCTCGTACTGAAGCTTTCTTT
>.|TRBV7-2|TRBJ2-1|.
CASSFLPGEHEQFF
TGTGCCAGCAGCTTTCTCCCCGGGGAGCATGAGCAGTTCTTC
>TRBD2|TRBV27|TRBJ2-2|.
CASSSLLGGAGELFF
TGTGCCAGCTCCTCCTTACTGGGGGGGGCCGGGGAGCTGTTTTTT
>.|TRBV25-1|TRBJ2-2|.
CASRAPTGELFF
TGTGCCAGCAGGGCCCCGACCGGGGAGCTGTTTTTT
>TRBD1|TRBV28|TRBJ1-3|.
CASSRTGTGGYTIYF
TGTGCCAGCAGTCGGACCGGGACAGGGGGATACACCATATATTTT
>TRBD2|TRBV7-2|TRBJ2-1|.
CASSLDLGAGGPEQFF
TGTGCCAGCAGCTTAGATCTGGGGGCGGGAGGGCCTGAGCAGTTCTTC
>TRBD2|TRBV7-9|TRBJ2-1|.
CASSPRFSGRHRNEQFF
TGTGCCAGCAGCCCCCGGTTTAGCGGGAGACATCGAAATGAGCAGTTCTTC
>.|TRBV6-6|TRBJ2-4|once
CASSYLDSKTIQYF
TGTGCCAGCAGTTACTTGGACAGCAAAACCATTCAGTACTTC
>.|TRBV30|TRBJ1-1|once
CAWRSPGHGNPEAFF
TGTGCCTGGAGGTCGCCGGGCCACGGGAACCCTGAAGCTTTCTTT
>TRBD1|TRBV29-1|TRBJ2-1|.
CSVELGQGADNEQFF
TGCAGCGTGGAATTGGGACAGGGGGCGGACAATGAGCAGTTCTTC
>.|TRBV19|TRBJ1-2|.
CASSSGVEANYGYTF
TGTGCCAGTAGTTCAGGGGTGGAGGCAAACTATGGCTACACCTTC
>.|TRBV11-2|TRBJ2-1|.
CASSLDRASAGLEQFF
TGTGCCAGCAGCTTAGATCGGGCTAGCGCGGGGCTCGAGCAGTTCTTC
>TRBD1|TRBV19|TRBJ2-2|.
CASSILTGDTGELFF
TGTGCCAGTAGTATTTTGACAGGGGATACCGGGGAGCTGTTTTTT
>TRBD2|TRBV5-1|TRBJ2-3|.
CASSVNTGTSGSTDTQYF
TGCGCCAGCAGCGTCAACACCGGGACTAGCGGTAGCACAGATACGCAGTATTTT
>.|TRBV7-9|TRBJ2-3|.
CASSPGRADTQYF
TGTGCCAGCAGCCCGGGGAGAGCAGATACGCAGTATTTT